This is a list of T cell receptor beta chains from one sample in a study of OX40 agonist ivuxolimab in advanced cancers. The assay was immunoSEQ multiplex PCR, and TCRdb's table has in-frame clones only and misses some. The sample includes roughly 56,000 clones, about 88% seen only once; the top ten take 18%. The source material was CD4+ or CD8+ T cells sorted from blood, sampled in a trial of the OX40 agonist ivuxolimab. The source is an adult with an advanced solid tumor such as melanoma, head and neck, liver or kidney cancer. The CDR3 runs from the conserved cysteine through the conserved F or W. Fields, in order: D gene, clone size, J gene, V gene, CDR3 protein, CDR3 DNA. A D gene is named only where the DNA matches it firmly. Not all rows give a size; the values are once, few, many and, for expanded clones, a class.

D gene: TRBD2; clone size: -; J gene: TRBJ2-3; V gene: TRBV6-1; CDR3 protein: CASSGLAGRTDTQYF; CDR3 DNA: TGTGCCAGCAGTGGACTAGCGGGAAGAACAGATACGCAGTATTTT
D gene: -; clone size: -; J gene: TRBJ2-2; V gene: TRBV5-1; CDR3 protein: CASSLIPGELFF; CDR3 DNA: TGCGCCAGCAGCTTGATTCCCGGGGAGCTGTTTTTT
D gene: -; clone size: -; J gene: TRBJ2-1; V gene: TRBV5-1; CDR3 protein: CASSPGIGKYNEQFF; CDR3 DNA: TGCGCCAGCAGCCCCGGGATTGGGAAGTACAATGAGCAGTTCTTC
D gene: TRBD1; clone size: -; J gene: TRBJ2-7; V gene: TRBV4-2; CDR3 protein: CASSQTGDTLTYEQYF; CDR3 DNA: TGTGCCAGCAGCCAAACAGGGGACACCCTTACCTACGAGCAGTACTTC
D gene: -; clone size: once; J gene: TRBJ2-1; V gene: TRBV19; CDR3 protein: CASSSANNEQFF; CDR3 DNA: TGTGCCAGTAGTAGCGCTAACAATGAGCAGTTCTTC
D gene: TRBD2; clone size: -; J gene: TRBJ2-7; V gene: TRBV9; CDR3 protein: CASSVGLLAGGLYEQYF; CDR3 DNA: TGTGCCAGCAGCGTAGGCCTACTAGCGGGAGGGCTGTACGAGCAGTACTTC
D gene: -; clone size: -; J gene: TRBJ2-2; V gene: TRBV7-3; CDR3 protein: CASSNPGNRTGELFF; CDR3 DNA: TGTGCCAGCAGCAACCCAGGGAATAGGACCGGGGAGCTGTTTTTT
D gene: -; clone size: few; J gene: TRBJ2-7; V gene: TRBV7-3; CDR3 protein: CASSPPTGSYEQYF; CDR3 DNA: TGTGCCAGCAGCCCCCCGACAGGAAGCTACGAGCAGTACTTC
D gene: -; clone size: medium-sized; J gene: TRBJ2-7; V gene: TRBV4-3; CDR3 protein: CASSQDLGSGSTPGEQYF; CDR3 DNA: TGCGCCAGCAGCCAAGATCTCGGCAGCGGGTCAACCCCGGGAGAGCAGTACTTC
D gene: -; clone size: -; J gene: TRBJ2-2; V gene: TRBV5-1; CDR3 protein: CASSLGRENTGELFF; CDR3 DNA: TGCGCCAGCAGCTTGGGCAGGGAGAACACCGGGGAGCTGTTTTTT
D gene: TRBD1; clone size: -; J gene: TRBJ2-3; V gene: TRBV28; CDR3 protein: CASSATGQGASTDTQYF; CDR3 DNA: TGTGCCAGCAGTGCTACCGGACAGGGGGCGAGCACAGATACGCAGTATTTT
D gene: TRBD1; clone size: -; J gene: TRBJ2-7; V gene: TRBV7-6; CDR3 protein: CASSSRDRLYEQYF; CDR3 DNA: TGTGCCAGCAGCTCTAGGGACAGGCTTTACGAGCAGTACTTC
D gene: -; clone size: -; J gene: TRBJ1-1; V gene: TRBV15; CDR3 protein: CATSRAGTTEAFF; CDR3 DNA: TGTGCCACCAGCAGAGCTGGAACCACTGAAGCTTTCTTT
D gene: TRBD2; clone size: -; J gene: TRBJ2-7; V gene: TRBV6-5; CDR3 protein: CASAATSGGPYEQYF; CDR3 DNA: TGTGCCAGCGCTGCGACTAGCGGGGGACCCTACGAGCAGTACTTC
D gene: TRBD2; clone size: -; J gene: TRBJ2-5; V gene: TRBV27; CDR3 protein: CASSLGASGKTQYF; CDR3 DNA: TGTGCCAGCAGTTTAGGAGCTAGCGGGAAGACCCAGTACTTC
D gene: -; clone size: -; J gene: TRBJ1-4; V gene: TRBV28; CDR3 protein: CASSFGEINEKLFF; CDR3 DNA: TGTGCCAGCAGTTTCGGGGAAATTAATGAAAAACTGTTTTTT
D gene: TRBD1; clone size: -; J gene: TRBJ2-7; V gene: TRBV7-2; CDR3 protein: CASSPQDREPYEQYF; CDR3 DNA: TGTGCCAGCTCACCACAGGACAGGGAGCCCTACGAGCAGTACTTC
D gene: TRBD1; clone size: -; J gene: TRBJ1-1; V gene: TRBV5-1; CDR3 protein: CASSEDRGMPNTEAFF; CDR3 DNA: TGCGCCAGCAGCGAGGACAGGGGGATGCCGAACACTGAAGCTTTCTTT
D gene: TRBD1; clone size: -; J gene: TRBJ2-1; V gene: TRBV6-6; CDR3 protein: CASSYPDRGIYNEQFF; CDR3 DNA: TGTGCCAGCAGTTACCCTGACAGGGGGATCTACAATGAGCAGTTCTTC
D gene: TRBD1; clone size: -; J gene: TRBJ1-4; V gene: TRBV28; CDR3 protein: CASRRQGGWVTNEKLFF; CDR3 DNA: TGTGCCAGCAGAAGACAGGGCGGATGGGTTACTAATGAAAAACTGTTTTTT
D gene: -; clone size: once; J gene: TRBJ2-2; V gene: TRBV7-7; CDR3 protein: CASSPTRDTGELFF; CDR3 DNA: TGTGCTAGCAGCCCCACTAGAGACACCGGGGAGCTGTTTTTT
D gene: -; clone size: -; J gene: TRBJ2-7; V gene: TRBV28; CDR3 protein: CASSFGEEAEQYF; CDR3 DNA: TGTGCCAGCAGTTTCGGGGAGGAGGCCGAGCAGTACTTC
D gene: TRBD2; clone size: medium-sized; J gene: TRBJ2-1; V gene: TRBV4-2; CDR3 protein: CASSLSPGLEGNEQFF; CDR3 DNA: TGTGCCAGCAGCCTTTCACCGGGACTAGAAGGGAATGAGCAGTTCTTC
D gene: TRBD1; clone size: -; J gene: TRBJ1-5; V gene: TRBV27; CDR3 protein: CASRQGNQPQHF; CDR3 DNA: TGTGCCAGCAGACAGGGGAATCAGCCCCAGCATTTT
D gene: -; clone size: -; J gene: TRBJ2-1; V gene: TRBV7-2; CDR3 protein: CASSSPWGLRTDDEQFF; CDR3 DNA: TGTGCCAGCAGTTCCCCCTGGGGACTTAGGACGGACGATGAGCAGTTCTTC
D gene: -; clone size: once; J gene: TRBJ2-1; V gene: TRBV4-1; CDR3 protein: CASSHWNEQFF; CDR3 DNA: TGCGCCAGCAGCCACTGGAATGAGCAGTTCTTC
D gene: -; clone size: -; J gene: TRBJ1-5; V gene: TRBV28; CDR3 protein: CASSFLLNSNQPQHF; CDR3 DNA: TGTGCCAGCAGTTTTCTGCTCAATAGCAATCAGCCCCAGCATTTT
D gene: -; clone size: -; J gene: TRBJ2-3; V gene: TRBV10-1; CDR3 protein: CASSRRPDDTDTQYF; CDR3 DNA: TGCGCCAGCAGTCGACGGCCCGACGATACAGATACGCAGTATTTT
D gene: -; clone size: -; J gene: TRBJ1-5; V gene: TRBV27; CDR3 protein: CASSVRLSNQPQHF; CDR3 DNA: TGTGCCAGCAGCGTACGGCTTAGCAATCAGCCCCAGCATTTT
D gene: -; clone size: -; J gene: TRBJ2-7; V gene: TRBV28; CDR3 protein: CASSYRGPGRLDYEQYF; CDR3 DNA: TGTGCCAGCAGTTACCGGGGACCGGGAAGATTGGACTACGAGCAGTACTTC
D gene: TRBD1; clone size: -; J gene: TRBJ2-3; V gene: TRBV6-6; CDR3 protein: CASNLGQGTDTQYF; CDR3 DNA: TGTGCCAGCAACCTGGGACAGGGCACAGATACGCAGTATTTT
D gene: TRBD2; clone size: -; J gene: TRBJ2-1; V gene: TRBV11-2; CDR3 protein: CASSLEMTSGSGEQFF; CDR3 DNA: TGTGCCAGCAGCTTAGAAATGACTAGCGGGAGCGGTGAGCAGTTCTTC
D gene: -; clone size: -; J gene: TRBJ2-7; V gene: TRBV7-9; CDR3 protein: CASSSTRHQAYEQYF; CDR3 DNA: TGTGCCAGCAGCTCGACTAGGCACCAAGCCTACGAGCAGTACTTC
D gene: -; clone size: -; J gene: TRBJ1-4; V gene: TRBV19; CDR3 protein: CASSSRIATNEKLFF; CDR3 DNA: TGTGCCAGTAGTTCACGGATTGCAACTAATGAAAAACTGTTTTTT
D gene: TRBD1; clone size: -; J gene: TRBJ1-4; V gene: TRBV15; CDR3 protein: CATSRDKGAGSEKLFF; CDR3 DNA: TGTGCCACCAGCAGAGATAAGGGGGCGGGAAGTGAAAAACTGTTTTTT
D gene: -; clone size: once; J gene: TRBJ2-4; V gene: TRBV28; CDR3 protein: CASSFRGTAKNIQYF; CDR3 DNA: TGTGCCAGCAGTTTTCGGGGGACGGCCAAAAACATTCAGTACTTC
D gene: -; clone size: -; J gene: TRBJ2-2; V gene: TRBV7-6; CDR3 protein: CASSLTGFPGELFF; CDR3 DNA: TGTGCCAGCAGCCTTACGGGTTTCCCCGGGGAGCTGTTTTTT